Below are 9 T cell receptor beta chains sequenced from a single sample in a study of CD8 T cells in ankylosing spondylitis. TCRdb reanalysed the 5' RACE reads using MiXCR and keeps one entry per CDR3 protein. The repertoire holds some 120,000 distinct CDR3 sequences, with around 15% as singletons. Sequenced input: blood, either unsorted or a sorted T cell fraction (not recorded which). Receptors were obtained from a female donor with ankylosing spondylitis or in good health (not recorded which).

The chain recombines TRBV5-1 with TRBJ2-1, with 8 positions matching TRBD2. V was pared by 0 bases and J by 0 bases, with 5 bases of the junction left unmatched. The CDR3 extends over 17 amino acids. CDR1 is SGHRS and CDR2 is YFSETQ in the germline V gene. The CDR3 loop reads CASSLARSGNSYNEQFF. The CDR3 DNA follows: TGCGCCAGCAGCTTGGCCCGTAGCGGGAACTCCTACAATGAGCAGTTCTTC.

There are many counts of this clonotype. The J gene is TRBJ2-2, the V gene TRBV11-2; D is undetermined. This CDR3 spans 16 amino acids. Per the germline V gene, CDR1 is SGHAT and CDR2 is FQNNGV. V lost 1 base, J lost 0 bases, and 9 bases lay in between. For the CDR3, the DNA is TGTGCCAGCAGCTTAGCGGCACAAGCGAACACCGGGGAGCTGTTTTTT. Translation gives CASSLAAQANTGELFF. Variable domain in full (rest from reference TRBV11-2 and TRBJ2-2): EAGVAQSPRYKIIEKRQSVAFWCNPISGHATLYWYQQILGQGPKLLIQFQNNGVVDDSQLPKDRFSAERLKGVDSTLKIQPAKLEDSAVYLCASSLAAQANTGELFFGEGSRLTVL.

This chain uses TRBV18 with TRBJ1-5; D unclear. Germline V lookup: CDR1 KGHSH, CDR2 LQKENI. This CDR3 is 13 amino acids long. Trimming cost V 1 base and J 2 bases, with 3 bases left between them. The CDR3 region is CASSPRGNQPQHF. The DNA for the CDR3 is TGTGCCAGCTCACCACGTGGCAATCAGCCCCAGCATTTT.

This chain links TRBV4-1 with TRBJ2-1; D not resolved. With 4 bases removed from V and 5 bases from J, the gap between germline ends came to 18 bases. Germline CDR1 is MGHRA and CDR2 is YSYEKL. This CDR3 region has 16 residues. For the CDR3, the DNA is TGCGCCAGCAGCCGTTTTGCGCCGACCAGCCACAATGAGCAGTTCTTC. Protein product: CASSRFAPTSHNEQFF.

This clonotype was found many times. The chain combines TRBV12-3 or TRBV12-4 with TRBJ2-1; unclear D gene. V shed 5 bases and J shed 0 bases, with 14 bases lying between them. The CDR3 consists of 16 residues. The CDR3 spells CASSLLVGSSYNEQFF. The CDR3 coding sequence is TGTGCCAGCAGTCTTCTTGTGGGATCCTCCTACAATGAGCAGTTCTTC.

This clonotype occurred a few times. The chain employs TRBV20-1 and TRBJ2-7; no clear D. CDR3 size: 14 residues. In germline, CDR1 is DFQATT, CDR2 SNEGSKA (reference sequence). The V and J ends lost 3 bases and 2 bases respectively, with 14 bases between them. For the CDR3, the DNA is TGCAGTGCTAGCCGAGACGCGAGAGCCTACGAGCAGTACTTC. Translated: CSASRDARAYEQYF.

Only a few counts were recorded for this clonotype. The chain employs TRBV15 and TRBJ2-2; possible D gene TRBD2, 5 bases. CDR3 size: 16 residues. Germline V lookup: CDR1 LNHNV, CDR2 YYDKDF (reference sequence). Trimming removed 0 bases at V and 4 bases at J, with 12 bases between. The CDR3 protein is CATSRDRDTTTGELFF. As DNA, the CDR3 is TGTGCCACCAGCAGAGATCGGGATACCACCACCGGGGAGCTGTTTTTT.

This clonotype was detected a few times. V is TRBV5-1 and J is TRBJ2-1; unclear D gene. The CDR3 is 16 amino acids. Looked up from germline, CDR1 is SGHRS and CDR2 is YFSETQ. V gave up 4 bases and J gave up 3 bases, with 17 bases separating them. The CDR3 sequence: CASSPDGNVIYNEQFF. CDR3 nucleotide sequence: TGCGCCAGCAGCCCGGACGGAAATGTCATCTACAATGAGCAGTTCTTC.

The rearrangement uses TRBV7-2 and TRBJ2-3, with D perhaps assigned TRBD1 or TRBD2 (5 bases each). Trimming pared 0 bases from V and 4 bases from J, leaving 8 bases between. Germline CDR1 and CDR2: SGHTA and FQGNSA. This CDR3 spans 14 amino acids. CDR3 bases: TGTGCCAGCAGCTTAGCGGGGGTCGCAGATACGCAGTATTTT. It encodes CASSLAGVADTQYF.